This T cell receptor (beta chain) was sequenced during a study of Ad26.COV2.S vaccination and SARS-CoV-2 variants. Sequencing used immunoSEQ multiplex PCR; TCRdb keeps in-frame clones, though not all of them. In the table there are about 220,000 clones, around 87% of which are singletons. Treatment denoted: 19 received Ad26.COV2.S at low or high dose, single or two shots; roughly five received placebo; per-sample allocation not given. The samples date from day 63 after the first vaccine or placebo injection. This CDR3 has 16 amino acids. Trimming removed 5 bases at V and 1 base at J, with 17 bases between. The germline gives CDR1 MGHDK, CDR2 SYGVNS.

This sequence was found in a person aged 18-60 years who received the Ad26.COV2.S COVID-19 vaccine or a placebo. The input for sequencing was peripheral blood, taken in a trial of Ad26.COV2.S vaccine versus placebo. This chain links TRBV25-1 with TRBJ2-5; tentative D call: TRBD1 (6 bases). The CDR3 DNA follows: TGTGCCAGCAGTTCCACGTGGGTAGGGGGCCAAGAGACCCAGTACTTC. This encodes CASSSTWVGGQETQYF.